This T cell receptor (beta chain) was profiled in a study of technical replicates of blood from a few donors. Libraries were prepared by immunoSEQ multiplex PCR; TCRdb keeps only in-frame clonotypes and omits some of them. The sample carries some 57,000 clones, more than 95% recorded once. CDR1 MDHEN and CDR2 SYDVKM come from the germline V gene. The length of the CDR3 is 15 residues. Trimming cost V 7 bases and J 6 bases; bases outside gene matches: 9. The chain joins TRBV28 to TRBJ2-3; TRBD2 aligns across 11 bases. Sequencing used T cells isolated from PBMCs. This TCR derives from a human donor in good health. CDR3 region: CASTTSGRSFDTQYF. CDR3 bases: TGTGCCAGCACAACTAGCGGGAGATCGTTTGATACGCAGTATTTT.